The rows below give T cell receptor beta chains drawn from one sample of a study of Graves' ophthalmopathy and Graves' hyperthyroidism. One entry per CDR3 protein, called by TCRdb with MiXCR from the multiplex PCR reads. The sample has 200,000 to 250,000 distinct CDR3 sequences; 20% to 25% are singletons. Source material: peripheral blood. Source of these receptors: a woman between 45 and 65 years old with Graves' ophthalmopathy. The CDR3 runs from the conserved cysteine through the conserved F or W. D genes are given only for firm matches. Where a row states a size, it is once, few, many or the class of an expanded clone; other rows omit it.

abundance: .
j_gene: TRBJ1-2
v_gene: TRBV25-1
d_gene: .
CDR3aa: CASTSPGSYGYTF
CDR3nt: TGTGCCAGCACCAGCCCCGGATCCTATGGCTACACCTTC

abundance: .
j_gene: TRBJ1-1
v_gene: TRBV6-1
d_gene: TRBD1
CDR3aa: CATSTGSNTEAFF
CDR3nt: TGTGCCACCTCGACAGGGTCGAACACTGAAGCTTTCTTT

abundance: many
j_gene: TRBJ1-1
v_gene: TRBV10-3
d_gene: .
CDR3aa: CAISDAIPNTEAFF
CDR3nt: TGTGCCATCAGTGACGCCATACCGAACACTGAAGCTTTCTTT

abundance: many
j_gene: TRBJ1-6
v_gene: TRBV12-3/TRBV12-4
d_gene: TRBD1
CDR3aa: CASSVGQANNSPLHF
CDR3nt: TGTGCCAGCAGTGTGGGACAGGCAAATAATTCACCCCTCCACTTT

abundance: many
j_gene: TRBJ1-1
v_gene: TRBV19
d_gene: .
CDR3aa: CASRPPGVNTEAFF
CDR3nt: TGTGCCAGTAGGCCCCCAGGGGTGAACACTGAAGCTTTCTTT

abundance: .
j_gene: TRBJ2-7
v_gene: TRBV20-1
d_gene: .
CDR3aa: CSARVRPGGEQYF
CDR3nt: TGCAGTGCTAGAGTTAGGCCAGGCGGCGAGCAGTACTTC

abundance: many
j_gene: TRBJ2-5
v_gene: TRBV5-1
d_gene: .
CDR3aa: CASSLKSETQYF
CDR3nt: TGCGCCAGCAGCTTGAAATCGGAGACCCAGTACTTC

abundance: many
j_gene: TRBJ2-7
v_gene: TRBV20-1
d_gene: TRBD1
CDR3aa: CSAREAGGNEQYF
CDR3nt: TGCAGTGCGAGGGAGGCAGGGGGCAACGAGCAGTACTTC

abundance: many
j_gene: TRBJ2-5
v_gene: TRBV12-3/TRBV12-4
d_gene: .
CDR3aa: CASSFGGETQYF
CDR3nt: TGTGCCAGCAGTTTCGGGGGAGAGACCCAGTACTTC

abundance: .
j_gene: TRBJ1-1
v_gene: TRBV20-1
d_gene: TRBD1
CDR3aa: CSASRDRHTEAFF
CDR3nt: TGCAGTGCTTCCCGGGACAGACACACTGAAGCTTTCTTT

abundance: many
j_gene: TRBJ2-7
v_gene: TRBV20-1
d_gene: TRBD2
CDR3aa: CSATRPVAGLRYEQYF
CDR3nt: TGCAGTGCGACCAGACCCGTAGCGGGCTTACGATACGAGCAGTACTTC

abundance: many
j_gene: TRBJ2-5
v_gene: TRBV6-1
d_gene: TRBD1
CDR3aa: CASTTGEETQYF
CDR3nt: TGTGCCAGCACGACAGGGGAAGAGACCCAGTACTTC

abundance: .
j_gene: TRBJ2-6
v_gene: TRBV7-2
d_gene: .
CDR3aa: CASSLAPSGGNSGANVLTF
CDR3nt: TGTGCCAGCAGCTTAGCCCCAAGTGGGGGCAACTCTGGGGCCAACGTCCTGACTTTC

abundance: many
j_gene: TRBJ2-7
v_gene: TRBV7-2
d_gene: TRBD1
CDR3aa: CASSKAVGQGAYEQYF
CDR3nt: TGTGCCAGCAGTAAAGCCGTAGGACAGGGGGCTTACGAGCAGTACTTC

abundance: many
j_gene: TRBJ1-2
v_gene: TRBV6-1
d_gene: .
CDR3aa: CASSGQEALGYTF
CDR3nt: TGTGCCAGCAGTGGACAGGAAGCTCTTGGCTACACCTTC

abundance: few
j_gene: TRBJ2-7
v_gene: TRBV28
d_gene: .
CDR3aa: CASMSPGGSYEQYF
CDR3nt: TGTGCCAGCATGTCACCTGGGGGATCCTACGAGCAGTACTTC

abundance: many
j_gene: TRBJ2-7
v_gene: TRBV5-1
d_gene: TRBD1
CDR3aa: CASSSFLRTGITDEQYF
CDR3nt: TGCGCCAGCAGCTCATTCCTACGGACAGGGATAACGGACGAGCAGTACTTC

abundance: many
j_gene: TRBJ1-1
v_gene: TRBV30
d_gene: .
CDR3aa: CAWNRATNTEAFF
CDR3nt: TGTGCCTGGAATCGGGCGACGAACACTGAAGCTTTCTTT

abundance: many
j_gene: TRBJ1-5
v_gene: TRBV12-3/TRBV12-4
d_gene: TRBD1
CDR3aa: CASSPDRVINQPQHF
CDR3nt: TGTGCCAGCAGTCCGGACAGGGTTATCAATCAGCCCCAGCATTTT

abundance: once
j_gene: TRBJ1-2
v_gene: TRBV12-3/TRBV12-4
d_gene: TRBD1
CDR3aa: CASRASGQAKGYTF
CDR3nt: TGTGCCAGCAGAGCATCGGGACAGGCTAAAGGCTACACCTTC

abundance: many
j_gene: TRBJ2-7
v_gene: TRBV7-2
d_gene: .
CDR3aa: CASSLRPYEQYF
CDR3nt: TGTGCCAGCAGCTTACGCCCATACGAGCAGTACTTC

abundance: .
j_gene: TRBJ1-1
v_gene: TRBV5-1
d_gene: .
CDR3aa: CASSFGVGEAFF
CDR3nt: TGCGCCAGCAGCTTCGGCGTGGGTGAAGCTTTCTTT

abundance: many
j_gene: TRBJ1-2
v_gene: TRBV20-1
d_gene: .
CDR3aa: CSPKEQGRSGYTF
CDR3nt: TGCAGTCCAAAAGAACAGGGACGTAGTGGCTACACCTTC

abundance: few
j_gene: TRBJ2-5
v_gene: TRBV7-2
d_gene: .
CDR3aa: CASGFKETQYF
CDR3nt: TGTGCCAGCGGTTTCAAAGAGACCCAGTACTTC

abundance: .
j_gene: TRBJ1-2
v_gene: TRBV28
d_gene: .
CDR3aa: CARSFFRDPVVGGYTF
CDR3nt: TGTGCCCGCAGTTTTTTCAGGGACCCGGTAGTCGGAGGCTACACCTTC

abundance: few
j_gene: TRBJ2-6
v_gene: TRBV11-1
d_gene: .
CDR3aa: CASSFLPGPRSGANVLTF
CDR3nt: TGTGCCAGCAGCTTCCTACCGGGACCCCGCTCAGGGGCCAACGTCCTGACTTTC

abundance: many
j_gene: TRBJ2-7
v_gene: TRBV13
d_gene: TRBD2
CDR3aa: CASSRTRYEQYF
CDR3nt: TGTGCCAGCAGCCGGACTAGGTACGAGCAGTACTTC

abundance: many
j_gene: TRBJ1-1
v_gene: TRBV7-3
d_gene: .
CDR3aa: CASSLGYRTEAFF
CDR3nt: TGTGCCAGCAGCTTGGGATATAGGACTGAAGCTTTCTTT

abundance: .
j_gene: TRBJ2-2
v_gene: TRBV6-1
d_gene: TRBD2
CDR3aa: CASSTGTITGELFF
CDR3nt: TGTGCCAGCAGTACCGGGACTATCACCGGGGAGCTGTTTTTT

abundance: .
j_gene: TRBJ1-2
v_gene: TRBV11-2
d_gene: TRBD1
CDR3aa: CASSGQGMGPSGYTF
CDR3nt: TGTGCCAGCAGCGGACAGGGGATGGGTCCAAGTGGCTACACCTTC

abundance: few
j_gene: TRBJ1-5
v_gene: TRBV3-1
d_gene: .
CDR3aa: CASSQDRGPQHF
CDR3nt: TGTGCCAGCAGCCAAGATCGAGGCCCCCAGCATTTT

abundance: many
j_gene: TRBJ2-2
v_gene: TRBV11-2
d_gene: TRBD2
CDR3aa: CASSTSYGLRGDTGELFF
CDR3nt: TGTGCCAGCAGCACGAGTTATGGTCTGCGGGGGGACACCGGGGAGCTGTTTTTT

abundance: many
j_gene: TRBJ2-7
v_gene: TRBV7-8
d_gene: .
CDR3aa: CASSPRDLAFYEQYF
CDR3nt: TGTGCCAGCAGCCCCCGGGACCTGGCCTTTTACGAGCAGTACTTC

abundance: many
j_gene: TRBJ2-6
v_gene: TRBV6-5
d_gene: .
CDR3aa: CATHTEVNSGANVLTF
CDR3nt: TGTGCCACCCACACTGAGGTCAACTCTGGGGCCAACGTCCTGACTTTC

abundance: few
j_gene: TRBJ2-5
v_gene: TRBV5-5
d_gene: .
CDR3aa: CASSFPYQETQYF
CDR3nt: TGTGCCAGCAGCTTTCCGTACCAAGAGACCCAGTACTTC

abundance: many
j_gene: TRBJ2-2
v_gene: TRBV30
d_gene: .
CDR3aa: CAWSRETGELFF
CDR3nt: TGTGCCTGGTCCAGGGAGACCGGGGAGCTGTTTTTT

abundance: many
j_gene: TRBJ1-5
v_gene: TRBV12-3/TRBV12-4
d_gene: .
CDR3aa: CASSLAGGVSNQPQHF
CDR3nt: TGTGCCAGCAGTTTAGCGGGCGGGGTTAGCAATCAGCCCCAGCATTTT

abundance: many
j_gene: TRBJ2-7
v_gene: TRBV6-1
d_gene: .
CDR3aa: CASRPKGLYEQYF
CDR3nt: TGTGCCAGCAGACCCAAAGGCCTCTACGAGCAGTACTTC

abundance: .
j_gene: TRBJ2-2
v_gene: TRBV29-1
d_gene: .
CDR3aa: CSTELMDRNTGELFF
CDR3nt: TGCAGCACGGAGTTGATGGATAGGAACACCGGGGAGCTGTTTTTT

abundance: many
j_gene: TRBJ2-5
v_gene: TRBV7-9
d_gene: TRBD2
CDR3aa: CASSFSSGRGQETQYF
CDR3nt: TGTGCCAGCAGCTTTAGTAGCGGGAGGGGTCAAGAGACCCAGTACTTC

abundance: many
j_gene: TRBJ2-5
v_gene: TRBV12-5
d_gene: TRBD1
CDR3aa: CASGFGTGGAETQYF
CDR3nt: TGTGCTAGTGGTTTCGGGACAGGGGGCGCGGAGACCCAGTACTTC

abundance: many
j_gene: TRBJ1-1
v_gene: TRBV27
d_gene: TRBD1
CDR3aa: CASSTRQGGTEAFF
CDR3nt: TGTGCCAGCAGTACCCGACAGGGGGGCACTGAAGCTTTCTTT

abundance: many
j_gene: TRBJ1-3
v_gene: TRBV19
d_gene: .
CDR3aa: CASSMNSHSGSTIYF
CDR3nt: TGTGCCAGTAGTATGAACAGCCACTCTGGAAGCACCATATATTTT

abundance: many
j_gene: TRBJ1-2
v_gene: TRBV7-8
d_gene: .
CDR3aa: CASSLGVSGTNYGYTF
CDR3nt: TGTGCCAGCAGCTTAGGCGTTTCAGGAACTAACTATGGCTACACCTTC

abundance: many
j_gene: TRBJ2-2
v_gene: TRBV5-1
d_gene: .
CDR3aa: CASSPGVSYTGELFF
CDR3nt: TGCGCCAGCAGCCCCGGGGTTTCTTACACCGGGGAGCTGTTTTTT

abundance: .
j_gene: TRBJ1-2
v_gene: TRBV12-3/TRBV12-4
d_gene: .
CDR3aa: CASSLDGQGNYGYTF
CDR3nt: TGTGCCAGCAGTTTAGATGGTCAGGGAAACTATGGCTACACCTTC

abundance: many
j_gene: TRBJ2-2
v_gene: TRBV12-3/TRBV12-4
d_gene: TRBD2
CDR3aa: CASKVQIGRERAGELFF
CDR3nt: TGTGCCAGCAAAGTTCAAATTGGGCGGGAGAGAGCCGGGGAGCTGTTTTTT

abundance: .
j_gene: TRBJ2-7
v_gene: TRBV6-1
d_gene: .
CDR3aa: CASRHLQGIYEQYF
CDR3nt: TGTGCCAGCAGGCATCTACAGGGTATCTACGAGCAGTACTTC

abundance: many
j_gene: TRBJ1-2
v_gene: TRBV19
d_gene: .
CDR3aa: CASRPALQGDNYGYTF
CDR3nt: TGTGCCAGTAGGCCAGCTCTCCAGGGAGATAACTATGGCTACACCTTC

abundance: many
j_gene: TRBJ1-1
v_gene: TRBV11-2
d_gene: TRBD1
CDR3aa: CASSLDPQGFTEAFF
CDR3nt: TGTGCCAGCAGCTTAGACCCACAGGGGTTCACTGAAGCTTTCTTT

abundance: many
j_gene: TRBJ1-1
v_gene: TRBV7-9
d_gene: .
CDR3aa: CASSPPGQMNTEAFF
CDR3nt: TGTGCCAGCAGCCCGCCGGGACAAATGAACACTGAAGCTTTCTTT

abundance: many
j_gene: TRBJ2-4
v_gene: TRBV20-1
d_gene: .
CDR3aa: CSASTEGGKNIQYF
CDR3nt: TGCAGTGCCTCGACGGAAGGGGGCAAAAACATTCAGTACTTC

abundance: many
j_gene: TRBJ1-6
v_gene: TRBV7-2
d_gene: TRBD1
CDR3aa: CASSLTGTGVNSPLHF
CDR3nt: TGTGCCAGCTCCCTAACCGGGACAGGGGTTAATTCACCCCTCCACTTT

abundance: many
j_gene: TRBJ1-1
v_gene: TRBV20-1
d_gene: .
CDR3aa: CSARVELNTEAFF
CDR3nt: TGCAGTGCTAGGGTAGAACTGAACACTGAAGCTTTCTTT

abundance: many
j_gene: TRBJ1-2
v_gene: TRBV19
d_gene: TRBD1
CDR3aa: CASSIDRGTGGYTF
CDR3nt: TGTGCCAGTAGTATAGATCGGGGGACAGGGGGCTACACCTTC

abundance: .
j_gene: TRBJ1-2
v_gene: TRBV5-5
d_gene: .
CDR3aa: CASSTVRTTAAGYTF
CDR3nt: TGTGCCAGCAGCACCGTGAGGACCACCGCGGCTGGCTACACCTTC